This T cell receptor (beta chain) was documented in a study of shared clonotypes between healthy human individuals. Study-wide context: For every donor, three CD4 naive, three CD4 memory, two CD8 naive and one CD8 memory plates were used. Findings and limits, study-wide: Generation of non-shared clonotypes was less probable than generation of clonotypes shared by all four donors. As a rule, naive subsets had a larger estimated richness than memory subsets.

Concerning this clone: Its antigen is still unknown.

Using immunoSEQ multiplex PCR, the repertoire was profiled, and TCRdb retains in-frame clones only, with some absent. The sample lists some 1.1 million clones; around 77% were seen once. Germline V lookup: CDR1 MNHEY, CDR2 SMNVEV (reference sequence). Trimming shortened V by 5 bases and J by 9 bases, and 16 bases separated the two germline ends. The CDR3 length is 13 residues. The TCR comes from a man aged 18-30 years in good health. Some clones in this sample may be carry-over from other donors' samples. The chain joins TRBV27 to TRBJ1-2, with unresolved D. The material sequenced was memory CD4+ T cells from PBMCs. Specified subset: CD45RA-negative fraction. In nucleotides, the CDR3 is TGTGCCAGCAGTCCCCGTGGCCTGCGCAGCTACACCTTC. Translating it yields CASSPRGLRSYTF.